The rows below give T cell receptor beta chains drawn from one sample of a study of CD8 T cells in Susac syndrome. Each CDR3 protein is one row after TCRdb ran MiXCR on the immunoSEQ multiplex PCR reads. The sample shows over 150,000 distinct CDR3 sequences, approximately 95% of them seen only once. Material for sequencing was CD4+ T cells from PBMCs. Receptor source: a human donor with Susac syndrome. CDR3s include the opening cysteine and the closing phenylalanine or tryptophan. The order of the fields is J gene, clone size, D gene, V gene, CDR3 protein, CDR3 DNA. D genes are given only for firm matches. Size is omitted from some rows. Given values are once, few, many or a class for expanded clones.

J gene: TRBJ2-5; clone size: .; D gene: TRBD1; V gene: TRBV2; CDR3 protein: CASSGTGRETQYF; CDR3 DNA: TGTGCCAGCAGCGGGACAGGGCGGGAGACCCAGTACTTC
J gene: TRBJ2-1; clone size: once; D gene: .; V gene: TRBV12-3/TRBV12-4; CDR3 protein: CASSLAGGANHEQFF; CDR3 DNA: TGTGCCAGCAGTTTAGCCGGGGGCGCGAATCATGAGCAGTTCTTC
J gene: TRBJ2-1; clone size: .; D gene: TRBD2; V gene: TRBV20-1; CDR3 protein: CSLRLAGGQGYNEQFF; CDR3 DNA: TGCAGTCTCAGATTAGCGGGGGGGCAGGGCTACAATGAGCAGTTCTTC
J gene: TRBJ2-1; clone size: .; D gene: .; V gene: TRBV15; CDR3 protein: CATSRAGLEGTYNEQFF; CDR3 DNA: TGTGCCACCAGCAGAGCCGGGCTCGAGGGGACCTACAATGAGCAGTTCTTC
J gene: TRBJ2-2; clone size: .; D gene: TRBD2; V gene: TRBV7-2; CDR3 protein: CASSLATGGSTGELFF; CDR3 DNA: TGTGCCAGCAGCTTAGCCACGGGAGGGTCCACCGGGGAGCTGTTTTTT
J gene: TRBJ2-1; clone size: once; D gene: TRBD2; V gene: TRBV5-6; CDR3 protein: CASSRGLADNEQFF; CDR3 DNA: TGTGCCAGCAGCCGAGGACTAGCGGACAATGAGCAGTTCTTC
J gene: TRBJ2-1; clone size: .; D gene: .; V gene: TRBV20-1; CDR3 protein: CSARRGSSYNEQFF; CDR3 DNA: TGCAGTGCTAGACGGGGGAGCTCCTACAATGAGCAGTTCTTC
J gene: TRBJ2-5; clone size: .; D gene: TRBD2; V gene: TRBV28; CDR3 protein: CASSPGTSPAKTQYF; CDR3 DNA: TGTGCCAGCAGCCCTGGGACTAGCCCCGCAAAGACCCAGTACTTC
J gene: TRBJ2-1; clone size: .; D gene: .; V gene: TRBV20-1; CDR3 protein: CSARVGPSYNEQFF; CDR3 DNA: TGCAGTGCTAGAGTAGGACCTTCCTACAATGAGCAGTTCTTC
J gene: TRBJ2-7; clone size: .; D gene: .; V gene: TRBV27; CDR3 protein: CASSIKVPGHEQYF; CDR3 DNA: TGTGCCAGCTCAATTAAGGTCCCGGGACACGAGCAGTACTTC
J gene: TRBJ2-1; clone size: .; D gene: .; V gene: TRBV7-3; CDR3 protein: CASSLRARTFDEQFF; CDR3 DNA: TGTGCCAGCAGCTTAAGGGCACGAACCTTCGATGAGCAGTTCTTC
J gene: TRBJ2-1; clone size: .; D gene: TRBD2; V gene: TRBV5-1; CDR3 protein: CASSLERLAGEEQFF; CDR3 DNA: TGCGCCAGCAGCTTGGAACGGCTAGCGGGAGAGGAGCAGTTCTTC
J gene: TRBJ2-2; clone size: .; D gene: TRBD1; V gene: TRBV15; CDR3 protein: CATDRDRGLTGELFF; CDR3 DNA: TGTGCCACCGACCGGGACAGGGGGCTCACCGGGGAGCTGTTTTTT
J gene: TRBJ2-7; clone size: .; D gene: .; V gene: TRBV3-1; CDR3 protein: CASSQGLVLEQYF; CDR3 DNA: TGTGCCAGCAGCCAAGGGCTTGTACTCGAGCAGTACTTC
J gene: TRBJ2-5; clone size: .; D gene: TRBD2; V gene: TRBV28; CDR3 protein: CASSLGTGTSVIGETQYF; CDR3 DNA: TGTGCCAGCAGTTTGGGGACCGGGACTAGCGTTATCGGGGAGACCCAGTACTTC
J gene: TRBJ2-1; clone size: .; D gene: .; V gene: TRBV14; CDR3 protein: CASSDTVGYPHSEAFF; CDR3 DNA: TGTGCCAGCAGCGATACCGTAGGGTACCCCCATTCTGAGGCGTTCTTC
J gene: TRBJ2-7; clone size: .; D gene: TRBD2; V gene: TRBV20-1; CDR3 protein: CSARLLAAEQYF; CDR3 DNA: TGCAGTGCTAGACTGCTAGCGGCCGAGCAGTACTTC
J gene: TRBJ1-6; clone size: once; D gene: .; V gene: TRBV11-2; CDR3 protein: CASSLDPGTSPLHF; CDR3 DNA: TGTGCCAGCAGCTTAGATCCCGGTACTTCACCCCTCCACTTT
J gene: TRBJ2-1; clone size: once; D gene: TRBD1; V gene: TRBV24-1; CDR3 protein: CATSDPPGQGPSYNEQFF; CDR3 DNA: TGTGCCACCAGTGATCCTCCGGGACAGGGTCCGTCCTACAATGAGCAGTTCTTC
J gene: TRBJ1-2; clone size: .; D gene: TRBD1; V gene: TRBV10-3; CDR3 protein: CAIGDRGIYGYTF; CDR3 DNA: TGTGCCATTGGGGACAGGGGCATATATGGCTACACCTTC
J gene: TRBJ2-6; clone size: .; D gene: .; V gene: TRBV7-8; CDR3 protein: CASSRTRTATSGANVLTF; CDR3 DNA: TGTGCCAGCAGCCGTACAAGGACAGCAACGTCTGGGGCCAACGTCCTGACTTTC
J gene: TRBJ1-2; clone size: .; D gene: .; V gene: TRBV29-1; CDR3 protein: CSVEPPGRVRYGYTF; CDR3 DNA: TGCAGCGTTGAGCCCCCGGGACGCGTGCGCTATGGCTACACCTTC
J gene: TRBJ2-3; clone size: .; D gene: .; V gene: TRBV28; CDR3 protein: CASSMWSSSTDTQYF; CDR3 DNA: TGTGCCAGCAGTATGTGGAGCTCTAGCACAGATACGCAGTATTTT
J gene: TRBJ2-3; clone size: few; D gene: .; V gene: TRBV20-1; CDR3 protein: CSASRDTQYF; CDR3 DNA: TGCAGTGCTTCACGGGATACGCAGTATTTT
J gene: TRBJ2-3; clone size: .; D gene: TRBD1; V gene: TRBV4-3; CDR3 protein: CASSQGRGRGTDTQYF; CDR3 DNA: TGCGCCAGCAGCCAAGGAAGGGGGCGAGGGACAGATACGCAGTATTTT
J gene: TRBJ2-5; clone size: .; D gene: TRBD2; V gene: TRBV20-1; CDR3 protein: CSASTTSAGGETQYF; CDR3 DNA: TGCAGTGCTAGTACCACCTCGGCGGGAGGGGAGACCCAGTACTTC
J gene: TRBJ2-1; clone size: .; D gene: TRBD2; V gene: TRBV20-1; CDR3 protein: CSAEPSGGGYNEQFF; CDR3 DNA: TGCAGTGCCGAACCTAGCGGGGGGGGTTACAATGAGCAGTTCTTC
J gene: TRBJ2-2; clone size: .; D gene: .; V gene: TRBV9; CDR3 protein: CASSVATGDTGELFF; CDR3 DNA: TGTGCCAGCAGCGTAGCTACGGGGGACACCGGGGAGCTGTTTTTT
J gene: TRBJ2-6; clone size: .; D gene: TRBD1; V gene: TRBV4-1; CDR3 protein: CASSRQGQGASGANVLTF; CDR3 DNA: TGCGCCAGCAGCCGGCAGGGACAGGGGGCCTCTGGGGCCAACGTCCTGACTTTC
J gene: TRBJ2-1; clone size: once; D gene: .; V gene: TRBV30; CDR3 protein: CAWGAVGQFF; CDR3 DNA: TGTGCCTGGGGGGCCGTGGGGCAGTTCTTC
J gene: TRBJ2-7; clone size: once; D gene: TRBD2; V gene: TRBV27; CDR3 protein: CASSLRLAPSYEQYF; CDR3 DNA: TGTGCCAGCAGTTTACGACTAGCGCCCAGCTACGAGCAGTACTTC
J gene: TRBJ2-1; clone size: once; D gene: .; V gene: TRBV29-1; CDR3 protein: CSVDGRRREDEQFF; CDR3 DNA: TGCAGCGTTGACGGCCGTCGGCGGGAAGATGAGCAGTTCTTC
J gene: TRBJ2-7; clone size: .; D gene: .; V gene: TRBV5-1; CDR3 protein: CASSRSGEAYEQYF; CDR3 DNA: TGCGCCAGCAGTCGAAGTGGAGAAGCCTACGAGCAGTACTTC
J gene: TRBJ2-6; clone size: few; D gene: TRBD2; V gene: TRBV12-3/TRBV12-4; CDR3 protein: CASSLTSGSGANVLTF; CDR3 DNA: TGTGCCAGCAGTTTAACTAGCGGGTCTGGGGCCAACGTCCTGACTTTC
J gene: TRBJ2-1; clone size: .; D gene: TRBD2; V gene: TRBV29-1; CDR3 protein: CSVGSSGSPGFF; CDR3 DNA: TGCAGCGTTGGGAGTAGCGGGAGCCCGGGATTCTTC
J gene: TRBJ2-3; clone size: .; D gene: .; V gene: TRBV14; CDR3 protein: CASSQGLTFSDTQYF; CDR3 DNA: TGTGCCAGCAGCCAAGGACTGACTTTTTCAGATACGCAGTATTTT
J gene: TRBJ1-1; clone size: .; D gene: .; V gene: TRBV20-1; CDR3 protein: CSARDLLKAFF; CDR3 DNA: TGCAGTGCTAGAGATCTTTTGAAAGCTTTCTTT
J gene: TRBJ2-7; clone size: .; D gene: .; V gene: TRBV4-3; CDR3 protein: CASSQEAVPSSYEQYF; CDR3 DNA: TGCGCCAGCAGCCAAGAGGCAGTGCCCAGCTCCTACGAGCAGTACTTC
J gene: TRBJ2-7; clone size: .; D gene: .; V gene: TRBV3-1; CDR3 protein: CASSQDSTSVYEQYF; CDR3 DNA: TGTGCCAGCAGCCAAGATTCGACTTCCGTCTACGAGCAGTACTTC
J gene: TRBJ2-1; clone size: .; D gene: .; V gene: TRBV9; CDR3 protein: CASSVEAGVNEQFF; CDR3 DNA: TGTGCCAGCAGCGTAGAGGCAGGGGTCAATGAGCAGTTCTTC
J gene: TRBJ2-7; clone size: .; D gene: TRBD1; V gene: TRBV7-2; CDR3 protein: CATKDRTRDEQYF; CDR3 DNA: TGTGCCACCAAGGACAGGACGAGGGACGAGCAGTACTTC
J gene: TRBJ2-1; clone size: .; D gene: .; V gene: TRBV24-1; CDR3 protein: CATSASGKSYNEQFF; CDR3 DNA: TGTGCCACCAGTGCATCAGGGAAATCCTACAATGAGCAGTTCTTC
J gene: TRBJ2-3; clone size: once; D gene: .; V gene: TRBV7-9; CDR3 protein: CASSLQLGSGTDTQYF; CDR3 DNA: TGTGCCAGCAGCCTCCAACTGGGAAGTGGCACAGATACGCAGTATTTT
J gene: TRBJ2-7; clone size: .; D gene: TRBD1; V gene: TRBV19; CDR3 protein: CASSGTGGTYEQYF; CDR3 DNA: TGTGCCAGTAGTGGGACAGGGGGGACCTACGAGCAGTACTTC
J gene: TRBJ1-1; clone size: .; D gene: .; V gene: TRBV15; CDR3 protein: CATSRGGNTEAFF; CDR3 DNA: TGTGCCACCAGCAGAGGGGGGAACACTGAAGCTTTCTTT
J gene: TRBJ2-7; clone size: .; D gene: TRBD2; V gene: TRBV12-3/TRBV12-4; CDR3 protein: CASSPRLAGHYEQYF; CDR3 DNA: TGTGCCAGCAGCCCAAGACTAGCGGGGCACTACGAGCAGTACTTC
J gene: TRBJ2-2; clone size: .; D gene: .; V gene: TRBV29-1; CDR3 protein: CSVMRDSPRELFF; CDR3 DNA: TGCAGCGTTATGAGGGACTCCCCACGGGAGCTGTTTTTT
J gene: TRBJ2-3; clone size: .; D gene: .; V gene: TRBV4-2; CDR3 protein: CASSQEVGTQYF; CDR3 DNA: TGTGCCAGCAGCCAAGAGGTGGGGACGCAGTATTTT